The 18 T cell receptor beta chains below were found in one sample sequenced in a study of T-cell memory formation after mild COVID-19. TCRdb re-derived calls from the 5' RACE reads in MiXCR, one entry per CDR3 protein. The sample yields about 260,000 distinct CDR3 sequences, roughly 17% seen once. Material for sequencing was PBMCs or a T cell subset sorted from them (not recorded which). The receptors originated from a man aged 18 to 29 who had mild COVID-19 (a few samples of this study predate the infection). Cell type and time point are not known.

The rearrangement joins TRBV19 to TRBJ1-5; D possibly corresponds to TRBD1 (5 bases). Germline values: CDR1 LNHDA, CDR2 SQIVND (reference sequence). This CDR3 is built from 13 residues. The germline V and J ends were trimmed by 8 bases and 9 bases, with 17 bases remaining between them. The CDR3 here is CASAPRGYGPQHF. In DNA, the CDR3 is TGTGCCAGTGCCCCACGGGGGTATGGGCCCCAGCATTTT.

This clonotype was detected ten times or more. This rearrangement joins TRBV5-1 to TRBJ2-1, with TRBD1 as a possible D gene (5 bases). The CDR3 is 15 residues long. V was shortened by 0 bases and J by 9 bases, with 16 bases between the two germline ends. From germline, CDR1 is SGHRS and CDR2 YFSETQ. CDR3 sequence reads: CASSLARVSPGEQFF. The CDR3 bases are TGCGCCAGCAGCTTGGCCAGGGTTAGCCCAGGTGAGCAGTTCTTC.

This chain connects TRBV6-1 to TRBJ2-7; D is uncertain. V lost 4 bases, J lost 7 bases, and 8 bases lay in between. The germline CDR1 and CDR2 sequences are MNHNS and SASEGT. This CDR3 has 11 amino acids. The CDR3 DNA is TGTGCCAGCAGTGTTGAGAGGGAGCAGTACGTC. This encodes CASSVEREQYV.

The V call is TRBV12-3 or TRBV12-4, the J call TRBJ2-7; 8 positions match TRBD1. J gave up 4 bases and V 5 bases, and 1 base lay outside the gene matches. The CDR3 loop spans 12 amino acids. CDR3 DNA: TGTGCCAGCAGTGGGACAGGATACGAGCAGTACTTC. This gives the protein CASSGTGYEQYF.

This clonotype has more than one count but fewer than ten. The chain joins TRBV11-2 to TRBJ1-1; D is ambiguous. Deletions cut 6 bases from V and 5 bases from J, with 10 bases between. Germline V lookup: CDR1 SGHAT, CDR2 FQNNGV. The CDR3 runs to 12 residues. This CDR3 is CASRHTGTEAFF. DNA for the CDR3: TGTGCCAGCAGACATACGGGGACTGAAGCTTTCTTT.

This clonotype has only a few counts. The CDR3 DNA is TGTGCCAGCAGCTTAGCGTGGAGGGAGACCCAGTACTTC. Residues: CASSLAWRETQYF. This chain uses TRBV7-2 with TRBJ2-5, with a tentative D call TRBD2 (5 bases). In germline, CDR1 is SGHTA, CDR2 FQGNSA. The CDR3 spans 13 residues. V lost 0 bases and J 5 bases, leaving 7 bases between the germline ends.

This clonotype occurred many times. The rearrangement uses TRBV5-1 and TRBJ2-1; D remains ambiguous. V lost 0 bases and J 0 bases, leaving 7 bases between the germline ends. This CDR3 contains 15 residues. From germline, CDR1 is SGHRS and CDR2 YFSETQ. The CDR3 sequence: CASSLDSTSYNEQFF. The CDR3 coding sequence is TGCGCCAGCAGCTTGGACAGTACCTCCTACAATGAGCAGTTCTTC. The full variable domain, completed using reference TRBV5-1 and TRBJ2-1, is KAGVTQTPRYLIKTRGQQVTLSCSPISGHRSVSWYQQTPGQGLQFLFEYFSETQRNKGNFPGRFSGRQFSNSRSEMNVSTLELGDSALYLCASSLDSTSYNEQFFGPGTRLTVL.

This clonotype was found a few times. V and J are TRBV29-1 and TRBJ1-2, with D unclear. In germline, CDR1 is SQVTM, CDR2 ANQGSEA. The germline V and J ends were trimmed by 6 bases and 1 base, with 12 bases remaining between them. CDR3 length: 13 amino acids. The DNA of the CDR3 is TGCAGCGTCTTTTTGACGGATAACTATGGCTACACCTTC. Translated, it gives CSVFLTDNYGYTF.

This clonotype has at least ten counts. The V gene is TRBV9, the J gene TRBJ2-7, with 10 bases identical to TRBD1. Germline V lookup: CDR1 SGDLS, CDR2 YYNGEE. The CDR3 consists of 14 residues. After removal of 3 bases from V and 4 bases from J, the junction contained 4 bases not matched to a gene. The CDR3 loop reads CASSARDRGYEQYF. CDR3 in DNA: TGTGCCAGCAGCGCTCGGGACAGGGGTTACGAGCAGTACTTC. Full variable domain (remainder filled in from reference TRBV9 and TRBJ2-7): DSGVTQTPKHLITATGQRVTLRCSPRSGDLSVYWYQQSLDQGLQFLIQYYNGEERAKGNILERFSAQQFPDLHSELNLSSLELGDSALYFCASSARDRGYEQYFGPGTRLTVT.

The chain carries TRBV12-3 or TRBV12-4 and TRBJ1-4; no definite D call. The CDR3 loop spans 14 amino acids. Trimming removed 6 bases at V and 7 bases at J, with 15 bases between. The CDR3 reads CASRPSGGFEKLFF. In DNA form, the CDR3 reads TGTGCCAGCAGACCCTCGGGAGGGTTTGAAAAACTGTTTTTT.

The J gene is TRBJ2-7, the V gene TRBV7-9; D not certain. Trimming shortened V by 4 bases and J by 7 bases, and 11 bases separated the two germline ends. The CDR3 spans 12 residues. Germline V gene lookup returns CDR1 SEHNR and CDR2 FQNEAQ (reference sequence). The DNA for the CDR3 is TGTGCCAGCAGCTCCGCCGCGAATGAGCAGTACTTC. Its translation: CASSSAANEQYF. The full variable domain, completed using reference TRBV7-9 and TRBJ2-7, is DTGVSQNPRHKITKRGQNVTFRCDPISEHNRLYWYRQTLGQGPEFLTYFQNEAQLEKSRLLSDRFSAERPKGSFSTLEIQRTEQGDSAMYLCASSSAANEQYFGPGTRLTVT.

This clonotype appeared a few times. The chain links TRBV7-9 to TRBJ1-6; unclear D gene. V shed 5 bases and J shed 10 bases, with 12 bases lying between them. Per the germline V gene, CDR1 is SEHNR and CDR2 is FQNEAQ (reference sequence). The length of the CDR3 is 13 residues. The CDR3 DNA follows: TGTGCCAGCAGCGAAGGGTGGAGGTCACCCCTCCACTTT. Its protein is CASSEGWRSPLHF.

This clonotype has at least ten counts. The chain links TRBV10-3 to TRBJ2-5; no reliable D call. Germline values: CDR1 ENHRY, CDR2 SYGVKD. The V gene lost 3 bases and the J gene lost 4 bases, with 6 bases spanning the gap. CDR3 length: 12 residues. The CDR3 coding sequence is TGTGCCATCAGTGACCCCGGAGAGACCCAGTACTTC. Protein product: CAISDPGETQYF.

This clonotype was counted between two and nine times. The rearrangement uses TRBV20-1 and TRBJ2-1; tentative D call: TRBD2 (7 bases). The V end lost 8 bases, the J end lost 4 bases, and 15 bases lay between the germline ends. The CDR3 runs to 13 residues. CDR1 and CDR2 (germline): DFQATT, SNEGSKA (reference sequence). In DNA form, the CDR3 reads TGCAGTCGTGGGGGGGGCCCGTACAATGAGCAGTTCTTC. Translation: CSRGGGPYNEQFF.

This chain joins TRBV4-2 and TRBJ2-2; the D gene could be TRBD1 or TRBD2 (6 bases each). The V gene lost 3 bases and the J gene lost 4 bases, with 15 bases spanning the gap. This CDR3 has 16 residues. The V gene's germline CDR1 is LGHNA and CDR2 YNFKEQ. The CDR3 spells CASSQEGHQITGELFF. DNA of the CDR3: TGTGCCAGCAGCCAGGAGGGACACCAGATCACCGGGGAGCTGTTTTTT.

V gene TRBV6-1 combines with J gene TRBJ2-3; 14 nucleotides align to TRBD2. The CDR3 sequence is 14 residues long. The germline V gene has CDR1 MNHNS and CDR2 SASEGT. The ends lost 10 bases at V and 5 bases at J; junction bases unmatched: 5. In nucleotides, the CDR3 is TGTGCCACCTCCGGGACTAGCGGGGGAGATACGCAGTATTTT. The encoded protein is CATSGTSGGDTQYF.

The rearrangement joins TRBV12-3 or TRBV12-4 to TRBJ2-5; 11 nucleotides match TRBD2. This CDR3 contains 14 residues. J gave up 7 bases and V 6 bases, and 7 bases lay outside the gene matches. CDR3 amino acids: CASRSTSGGWTQYF. CDR3 bases: TGTGCCAGCAGGTCCACTAGCGGGGGCTGGACCCAGTACTTC.

This clonotype has at least ten counts. The V call is TRBV20-1, the J call TRBJ1-3, with TRBD1 matching over 8 bases. The CDR3 is 12 amino acids. V was pared by 8 bases and J by 4 bases, with 4 bases of the junction left unmatched. Germline V lookup: CDR1 DFQATT, CDR2 SNEGSKA (reference sequence). CDR3 in amino acids: CSYRGYGNTIYF. CDR3 DNA: TGCAGTTACAGGGGGTACGGAAACACCATATATTTT.